These T cell receptor beta chains were read from a single sample in a study of neurological immune-mediated disorders. Via MiXCR, TCRdb re-called the 5' RACE reads, giving one row per CDR3 protein. In the table there are some 86,000 distinct CDR3 sequences, around 2.6% of which are singletons. Sequenced sample: PBMCs. These receptor sequences come from a woman younger than 45 with multiple sclerosis. Both conserved end residues are trimmed from each CDR3. D genes are given only for firm matches.

V,J,D,length,CDR3
TRBV30,TRBJ2-2,TRBD1,14,AWTLRGLARTGELF
TRBV5-1,TRBJ2-1,TRBD1,12,ASSRDSGPTGQF
TRBV27,TRBJ1-2,.,12,ARPRGGPQYGYT
TRBV6-6,TRBJ2-5,.,15,ASSYGSGPPGEETQY
TRBV20-1,TRBJ2-3,.,10,SAGPSTDTQY
TRBV5-1,TRBJ2-1,.,11,ASSLGFDNEQF
TRBV5-6,TRBJ1-1,.,10,ASSFELAEAF
TRBV4-3,TRBJ2-7,.,11,ASSQDLAYEQY
TRBV7-3,TRBJ1-1,.,11,ASSPGVDTEAF
TRBV12-3/TRBV12-4,TRBJ2-1,.,12,ASSFGIQWNEQF
TRBV29-1,TRBJ2-5,.,11,SGSLGSMETQY
TRBV4-3,TRBJ1-2,.,13,ASSQDFDRSYGYT
TRBV10-3,TRBJ1-2,.,12,AISEEVSYSSYT